The 17 T cell receptor beta chains below were found in one sample sequenced in a study of blood T cell repertoires in COVID-19 (dated by TCRdb to the early 2020s). Library generation was performed with the immunoSEQ multiplex PCR assay. The source is immuneACCESS, and TCRdb retained only in-frame sequences with V and J called. Part of the clones is not carried over; for the studies checked, unresolved V genes explain less than half of this, and the remainder is unexplained. The table for this sample lists about 320,000 clones; 70% to 90% of them were counted only once. The ten largest clones take up roughly 10% of the sample. The sequenced sample was PBMCs or T cells enriched from blood (not recorded which). All receptors come from a woman aged 18 to 35 who had recovered from COVID-19.

The chain recombines TRBV19 with TRBJ1-1; 7 bases align to TRBD1. Per germline, CDR1 LNHDA and CDR2 SQIVND (reference sequence). This CDR3 has 16 amino acids. With 4 bases clipped from V and 1 base from J, the junction kept 9 bases outside the gene matches. The CDR3 bases are TGTGCCAGTAGTACCCTGGCCGGGACAGCGAACACTGAAGCTTTCTTT. It is translated as CASSTLAGTANTEAFF.

The rearrangement links TRBV5-1 to TRBJ2-2, with a weak D call TRBD1 (6 bases). The CDR3 sequence is 15 residues long. With 4 bases removed from V and 2 bases from J, the gap between germline ends came to 12 bases. The germline gives CDR1 SGHRS, CDR2 YFSETQ. CDR3 coding DNA: TGCGCCAGCAGCACCAGGGGCCTCAACACCGGGGAGCTGTTTTTT. Translated, it gives CASSTRGLNTGELFF.

The gene calls are TRBV19 and TRBJ1-2; TRBD1 matches at 10 bases. The length of the CDR3 is 15 residues. The germline V gene encodes CDR1 LNHDA and CDR2 SQIVND (reference sequence). V was clipped by 3 bases and J by 6 bases; unmatched bases: 7. The CDR3 region has the DNA TGTGCCAGTAGTATTAGGGACAGGGGCCCGAATGGCTACACCTTC. Protein product: CASSIRDRGPNGYTF.

This rearrangement joins TRBV6-5 to TRBJ1-1, with 7 bases that match TRBD1. With 6 bases clipped from V and 11 bases from J, the junction kept 12 bases outside the gene matches. Germline values: CDR1 MNHEY, CDR2 SVGAGI. The CDR3 sequence is 13 residues long. DNA for the CDR3: TGTGCCAGCAGCCCAGACAGGGCCCAAAGGGCTTTCTTT. This gives the protein CASSPDRAQRAFF.

This chain links TRBV4-1 with TRBJ1-1, with TRBD1 matching 8 bases. The CDR3 covers 17 residues. The ends lost 7 bases at V and 4 bases at J; junction bases unmatched: 17. Germline V gene data show CDR1 as MGHRA and CDR2 as YSYEKL. The CDR3 nucleotides read TGCGCCAGCATTTCCCCGACAGGGGCCTCTGTGGGCACTGAAGCTTTCTTT. This codes for CASISPTGASVGTEAFF.

The chain uses TRBV20-1 and TRBJ1-6; D possibly corresponds to TRBD1 (6 bases). Between the trimmed V and J ends, which lost 3 bases and 3 bases, there was a span of 12 bases. The CDR3 sequence is 15 residues long. Germline V gives CDR1 DFQATT, CDR2 SNEGSKA (reference sequence). The CDR3: CSASHRVDYNSPLHF. The CDR3 region has the DNA TGCAGTGCTAGTCACAGGGTGGACTATAATTCACCCCTCCACTTT.

The chain combines TRBV7-3 with TRBJ1-5; weak D call: TRBD1 (5 bases). The CDR3 is made up of 13 amino acids. CDR1 SGHTA and CDR2 FQGTGA come from the germline V gene. Trimming left V 5 bases short and J 4 bases short, with 9 bases between. The CDR3 DNA follows: TGTGCCAGCAGCCCCGGGGGTAATCAGCCCCAGCATTTT. This codes for CASSPGGNQPQHF.

This clone appeared a single time. The chain employs TRBV12-5 and TRBJ1-2, with TRBD1 identical over 7 bases. The J segment lost 5 bases and the V segment lost 1 base, leaving 4 bases of the junction unmatched. The CDR3 spans 14 residues. The germline V gene encodes CDR1 LGHNT and CDR2 FRNRAP. In DNA, the CDR3 is TGTGCTAGTGGTTTGGGGACAGGCAAATATGGCTACACCTTC. Translation: CASGLGTGKYGYTF.

This chain joins TRBV19 and TRBJ1-2; D is uncertain. V was trimmed by 3 bases and J by 7 bases, leaving 9 bases between them. Germline CDR1 and CDR2: LNHDA and SQIVND (reference sequence). The CDR3 runs 12 residues. The CDR3 sequence is CASSINSGGYTF. The CDR3 DNA reads as TGTGCCAGTAGTATTAATTCGGGTGGCTACACCTTC.

V gene TRBV28 combines with J gene TRBJ1-5, with a weak D call TRBD1 (5 bases). In germline, CDR1 is MDHEN, CDR2 SYDVKM. The CDR3 totals 15 residues. V shed 5 bases and J shed 5 bases, with 16 bases lying between them. CDR3 bases: TGTGCCAGCAGTGGGGGGGTCGGGACGGATCAGCCCCAGCATTTT. This sequence encodes CASSGGVGTDQPQHF. Combining the CDR3 with reference TRBV28 and TRBJ1-5 gives the whole variable domain DVKVTQSSRYLVKRTGEKVFLECVQDMDHENMFWYRQDPGLGLRLIYFSYDVKMKEKGDIPEGYSVSREKKERFSLILESASTNQTSMYLCASSGGVGTDQPQHFGDGTRLSIL.

The genes are TRBV28 and TRBJ2-5, with D possibly being TRBD1 (6 bases). CDR1 and CDR2 (germline): MDHEN, SYDVKM. CDR3 size: 13 residues. The ends were cut back, 6 bases at V and 2 bases at J, with 10 bases in the middle. CDR3 nucleotides: TGTGCCAGCAGGGGGACAAATCAAGAGACCCAGTACTTC. The encoded protein is CASRGTNQETQYF.

This clone was detected only once. The chain is built from TRBV21-1 and TRBJ2-1; TRBD2 reflects the table's D call only, with no check against the DNA. TRBV21-1 has pseudogene status. The CDR3 runs to 16 residues. This CDR3 reads CASSKDRTSGNNEQFF. The CDR3 bases are TGTGCCAGCAGCAAAGACCGGACTAGCGGAAACAATGAGCAGTTCTTC.

The chain couples TRBV2 to TRBJ2-4, with 7 nucleotides matching TRBD1. CDR3 length equals 14 residues. Germline V gene lookup returns CDR1 SNHLY and CDR2 FYNNEI. The CDR3 DNA reads as TGTGCAGATAGACAGGGATGGGGCAAAAACATTCAGTACTTC. It codes for CADRQGWGKNIQYF. The whole variable domain, filled in from reference TRBV2 and TRBJ2-4, reads EPEVTQTPSHQVTQMGQEVILRCVPISNHLYFYWYRQILGQKVEFLVSFYNNEISEKSEIFDDQFSVERPDGSNFTLKIRSTKLEDSAMYFCADRQGWGKNIQYFGAGTRLSVL.

The chain employs TRBV15 and TRBJ1-2; 7 nucleotides line up with TRBD1. The CDR3 runs 16 residues. Germline values: CDR1 LNHNV, CDR2 YYDKDF (reference sequence). J gave up 8 bases and V 0 bases, and 12 bases lay outside the gene matches. The DNA of the CDR3 is TGTGCCACCAGCAGAGACCTGGCGGGACAGCTGGAGGGCTACACCTTC. This gives the protein CATSRDLAGQLEGYTF.

V usage is TRBV3-1 (or the pseudogene TRBV3-2) and J usage is TRBJ2-7; no clear D gene. Germline V CDR1 and CDR2: LGHDT, YNNKEL (reference sequence). V lost 5 bases to trimming and J lost 1 base, with 9 bases between them. The CDR3 contains 13 residues. CDR3 residues: CASSSRGSYEQYF. DNA of the CDR3: TGTGCCAGCAGCTCGCGAGGTTCCTACGAGCAGTACTTC.

This chain uses TRBV27 with TRBJ2-2, with D perhaps matching TRBD2 (5 bases). In germline, CDR1 is MNHEY, CDR2 SMNVEV (reference sequence). The CDR3 sequence is 16 residues long. The germline V and J ends were trimmed by 6 bases and 0 bases, with 14 bases remaining between them. The CDR3 nucleotides read TGTGCCAGCAGGTCAGGTTCCGGGACGAACACCGGGGAGCTGTTTTTT. As protein: CASRSGSGTNTGELFF.

The chain has TRBV5-1 and TRBJ2-6, with TRBD2 as a possible D gene (6 bases). CDR3 length: 15 amino acids. V lost 4 bases to trimming and J lost 0 bases, with 8 bases between them. From germline, CDR1 is SGHRS and CDR2 YFSETQ. The CDR3 region is CASSGGLSGANVLTF. The CDR3, as DNA: TGCGCCAGCAGCGGGGGACTCTCTGGGGCCAACGTCCTGACTTTC.